The rows below give T cell receptor beta chains drawn from one sample of a study of cytomegalovirus exposure and HLA in healthy donors. The assay was immunoSEQ multiplex PCR, and TCRdb's table has in-frame clones only and misses some. The table lists about 180,000 clones, about 84% of them singletons. Sequences were obtained from PBMCs. These receptors came from a man between 18 and 29 years old in good health and CMV-seronegative. Both conserved end residues are part of each CDR3. D genes are given only for firm matches. Expanded clones are given a class, and other clones once, few, many or no size at all.

CDR3aa	CDR3nt	d_gene	j_gene	v_gene	abundance
CASHRTGYGNTIYF	TGTGCCAGCCACAGGACAGGGTACGGAAACACCATATATTTT	TRBD1	TRBJ1-3	TRBV18	-
CRAGLTDTQYF	TGCAGAGCGGGACTCACAGATACGCAGTATTTT	TRBD2	TRBJ2-3	TRBV20-1	-
CASSLKAPHTQYF	TGTGCCAGCAGTTTAAAAGCGCCGCATACGCAGTATTTT	-	TRBJ2-3	TRBV28	-
CASSPVWLAGVETQYF	TGTGCCAGCAGCCCCGTTTGGCTAGCGGGCGTGGAGACCCAGTACTTC	TRBD2	TRBJ2-5	TRBV7-6	few
CASIDYRGKLFF	TGTGCCAGCATAGATTACCGGGGAAAACTGTTTTTT	-	TRBJ1-4	TRBV27	-
CASRAGFMNTEAFF	TGTGCCAGCAGGGCAGGGTTTATGAACACTGAAGCTTTCTTT	-	TRBJ1-1	TRBV7-2	-
CASSHTLEAFF	TGTGCCAGCAGCCACACACTAGAAGCTTTCTTT	-	TRBJ1-1	TRBV7-9	-
CASSWGLAGVNTQYF	TGCGCCAGCAGCTGGGGACTAGCGGGAGTAAATACGCAGTATTTT	TRBD2	TRBJ2-3	TRBV5-1	-
CSATRVNTEAFF	TGCAGCGCAACTAGGGTGAACACTGAAGCTTTCTTT	-	TRBJ1-1	TRBV29-1	-
CATSREQYF	TGTGCCACGTCCCGCGAGCAGTACTTC	-	TRBJ2-7	TRBV2	-
CASSLVLKPRKSYEQYF	TGTGCTAGCAGCTTAGTCCTGAAACCCAGGAAAAGCTACGAGCAGTACTTC	-	TRBJ2-7	TRBV7-7	-
CATMEDRERVYGYTF	TGTGCCACCATGGAGGACAGGGAGAGAGTCTATGGCTACACCTTC	TRBD1	TRBJ1-2	TRBV10-3	-
CASSYSNSNQPQHF	TGTGCCAGCAGTTACAGCAATAGCAATCAGCCCCAGCATTTT	-	TRBJ1-5	TRBV6-5	-
CASSPLGASGSSYEQYF	TGTGCCAGCAGCCCGTTGGGGGCTAGCGGGAGCTCCTACGAGCAGTACTTC	TRBD2	TRBJ2-7	TRBV11-1	-
CASTHTPQDYYYEQYF	TGTGCCAGCACTCACACACCACAGGACTATTACTACGAGCAGTACTTC	-	TRBJ2-7	TRBV6-6	-
CASSQDRGKIGTQYF	TGCGCCAGCAGCCAAGATAGGGGGAAAATCGGGACCCAGTACTTC	-	TRBJ2-5	TRBV4-1	-
CATSLLGVLATDTQYF	TGTGCCACCAGCTTATTAGGGGTACTAGCTACAGATACGCAGTATTTT	-	TRBJ2-3	TRBV15	-
CSYLGSPNYGYTF	TGCAGCTACCTAGGGAGTCCTAACTATGGCTACACCTTC	-	TRBJ1-2	TRBV29-1	few
CASSLVADTQYF	TGTGCCAGCAGCTTAGTAGCGGATACGCAGTATTTT	-	TRBJ2-3	TRBV11-2	once
CASSLRDRGITPNYGYTF	TGTGCCAGCAGCTTGCGGGACAGGGGGATAACCCCCAACTATGGCTACACCTTC	TRBD1	TRBJ1-2	TRBV7-2	-
CASSLQGRGNTIYF	TGTGCCAGCAGTCTACAGGGGAGAGGAAACACCATATATTTT	TRBD1	TRBJ1-3	TRBV28	-
CASSQATSGEQYF	TGTGCCAGCAGCCAAGCCACTTCGGGAGAGCAGTACTTC	-	TRBJ2-7	TRBV14	-
CASSFMGQESGNTIYF	TGTGCCAGCAGCTTTATGGGGCAGGAAAGTGGAAACACCATATATTTT	-	TRBJ1-3	TRBV7-2	-
CASSLGGTNIYEQYF	TGTGCCAGCAGTTTAGGGGGGACTAATATATACGAGCAGTACTTC	TRBD2	TRBJ2-7	TRBV28	once
CASSVLETGAEQFF	TGTGCCAGCAGCGTTCTCGAGACCGGAGCTGAGCAGTTCTTC	-	TRBJ2-1	TRBV9	-
CASSLEARGTRELFF	TGTGCCAGCAGCTTAGAAGCCAGGGGTACCCGGGAGCTGTTTTTT	-	TRBJ2-2	TRBV7-2	-
CASSLVGLQGAEKLFF	TGTGCCAGCAGCTTAGTGGGGCTACAGGGCGCTGAAAAACTGTTTTTT	-	TRBJ1-4	TRBV11-2	-
CASSRLAGRSSGANVLTF	TGTGCCAGCAGTAGACTAGCGGGAAGATCCTCTGGGGCCAACGTCCTGACTTTC	TRBD2	TRBJ2-6	TRBV27	-